The source of this T cell receptor beta chain is a study of blood T cell repertoires in COVID-19. The CDR3 spans 14 residues. Germline V gene sequence: CDR1 SGHNT, CDR2 YYREEE (reference sequence). V shed 4 bases and J shed 3 bases, with 14 bases lying between them. Profiled with immunoSEQ multiplex PCR; TCRdb holds only in-frame clones, not every one. The sample has 190,000 or so clones, around 89% seen once. In assigning cohorts, the study relied on participant-reported clinical history. The study counted Cohort 3 donors as recovered given two negative PCRs, clearance, or symptom resolution. This TCR was sampled from a man younger than 40 who had recovered from COVID-19. The sequencing input was PBMCs or T cells enriched from blood (not recorded which). V gene TRBV5-4 combines with J gene TRBJ2-7; D is undetermined. The CDR3 DNA reads TGTGCCAGCAGCACGAGCGTAGCCAGCTACGAGCAGTACTTC. Encoded protein: CASSTSVASYEQYF.